Listed here is a single T cell receptor (beta chain). The read ends 3 residues shy of where the CDR3 ends; the end is completed using the germline J gene. Libraries were prepared by immunoSEQ multiplex PCR; TCRdb keeps only in-frame clonotypes and omits some of them. The sample totals 22,000 or so clones. These data originate in a study of T cells in women clearing cervical HPV infection. Per germline, CDR1 SGHRS and CDR2 YFSETQ. J lost 4 bases, V lost 3 bases, and 3 bases had no gene match. The CDR3 length is 14 residues. This chain uses TRBV5-1 with TRBJ2-3, with 9 bases matching TRBD1. This receptor was obtained from a woman between 18 and 70 years old with a cervical HPV16 infection that either progressed to CIN3+ or cleared (not recorded which). The sequenced material came from blood buffy coat. This chain's CDR3 is CASSWDRDSDTQYF. The DNA read from the CDR3 is TGCGCCAGCAGCTGGGACAGGGATTCAGATACG.